Listed here are 25 T cell receptor beta chains from one sample, sequenced in a study of blood T cells in healthy people across ages. Primers used in a second PCR of roughly 6 to 11 cycles were a sample-barcoded 5' primer and a J-beta primer mix. TCRdb processed the 5' RACE reads anew with MiXCR; each CDR3 protein has one entry. Of more than 500,000 distinct CDR3 sequences in the sample, about 27% were seen once. The data were also submitted as part of a second study, on T cells of mothers and their children.

Sequencing used blood. The source of these receptors is a boy aged 2 to 10 in good health.

V is TRBV9 and J is TRBJ2-4; the D gene is possibly TRBD2 (6 bases). The V end lost 4 bases, the J end lost 9 bases, and 17 bases lay between the germline ends. The germline CDR1 and CDR2 sequences are SGDLS and YYNGEE. The CDR3 sequence is 14 residues long. CDR3 amino acids: CASSPGGANGIQYF. CDR3 in DNA: TGTGCCAGCAGCCCCGGGGGTGCCAATGGCATTCAGTACTTC.

The chain carries TRBV15 and TRBJ2-1; D is unclear. The better agreement between TRBJ2-7 and the DNA end casts doubt on the J call. Germline V gene lookup returns CDR1 LNHNV and CDR2 YYDKDF (reference sequence). CDR3 size: 15 residues. The chain's CDR3 is CATSRDRQWSHEQYF. For the CDR3, the DNA is TGTGCCACCAGCAGAGATCGACAATGGTCCCACGAGCAGTACTTC.

This chain connects TRBV12-3 or TRBV12-4 to TRBJ1-5; D gene unclear. CDR3 size: 14 residues. V was trimmed by 3 bases and J by 4 bases, leaving 10 bases between them. The CDR3 here is CASSFGPVNQPQHF. The CDR3 nucleotides read TGTGCCAGCAGTTTTGGTCCCGTAAATCAGCCCCAGCATTTT.

This chain links TRBV14 with TRBJ2-2, with D maybe TRBD2 (6 bases). V dropped 8 bases and J dropped 3 bases, with 13 bases sitting between them. The germline V gene has CDR1 SGHDN and CDR2 FVKESK. This CDR3 is 14 amino acids long. The DNA of the CDR3 is TGTGCCAGCCGTGACGGGGGATACACCGGGGAGCTGTTTTTT. Protein: CASRDGGYTGELFF.

The table lists this clonotype with a few counts. The chain is built from TRBV15 and TRBJ1-2; D may be TRBD1 (6 bases). Trimming took off 0 bases at V and 8 bases at J, with 22 bases between the two ends. Germline CDR1 LNHNV, CDR2 YYDKDF (reference sequence). The CDR3 runs 17 residues. The CDR3 loop reads CATSRDSRGGPGSGYTF. In DNA form, the CDR3 reads TGTGCCACCAGCAGAGATAGTCGGGGGGGGCCGGGAAGCGGCTACACCTTC. Supplemented by reference TRBV15 and TRBJ1-2, the full variable domain reads DAMVIQNPRYQVTQFGKPVTLSCSQTLNHNVMYWYQQKSSQAPKLLFHYYDKDFNNEADTPDNFQSRRPNTSFCFLDIRSPGLGDTAMYLCATSRDSRGGPGSGYTFGSGTRLTVV.

This clonotype was counted only a few times. The chain joins TRBV7-2 to TRBJ2-7, with 13 bases aligning to TRBD2. V lost 4 bases, J lost 3 bases, and 6 bases stayed unmatched. Germline V gives CDR1 SGHTA, CDR2 FQGNSA. The CDR3 loop spans 16 amino acids. CDR3 sequence (DNA): TGTGCCAGCAGCTCCCCCACTAGCGGGAGGGTCTACGAGCAGTACTTC. Protein: CASSSPTSGRVYEQYF.

CDR3 coding DNA: TGCGCCAGCGGAAGGGGATACACCGGGGAGCTGTTTTTT. Protein sequence: CASGRGYTGELFF. The chain carries TRBV4-3 and TRBJ2-2, with D tentatively TRBD1 (5 bases). Germline CDR1 reads LGHNA; CDR2 reads YSLEER. Between the trimmed V and J ends, which lost 8 bases and 3 bases, there was a span of 10 bases. CDR3 length: 13 residues.

This clonotype was found once. The rearrangement joins TRBV7-9 to TRBJ1-4; D is unclear. This CDR3 is built from 15 residues. Trimming stripped 5 bases from V and 7 bases from J, with 17 bases between. The germline V gene encodes CDR1 SEHNR and CDR2 FQNEAQ (reference sequence). The CDR3 loop reads CASSPSLFSGEKLFF. The CDR3 coding sequence is TGTGCCAGCAGCCCCAGTCTCTTCTCCGGTGAAAAACTGTTTTTT.

J is TRBJ1-3 and V is TRBV29-1, with D unclear. Between the trimmed V and J ends, which lost 6 bases and 0 bases, there was a span of 9 bases. The CDR3 runs to 13 residues. Germline CDR1 and CDR2: SQVTM and ANQGSEA. This CDR3 reads CSVQLFSGNTIYF. DNA of the CDR3: TGCAGCGTGCAGCTTTTCTCTGGAAACACCATATATTTT.

This clonotype was picked up a small number of times. The chain has TRBV30 and TRBJ2-5, with a weak D call TRBD2 (5 bases). The last part of the DNA fits TRBJ2-7 better; the J call may be wrong. Germline CDR1 is GTSNPN and CDR2 is SVGIG (reference sequence). CDR3 length: 12 residues. The CDR3 nucleotides are TGTGCCTGGAGTACCGGACTTGGCGAGCAGTACTTC. The encoded protein is CAWSTGLGEQYF.

The chain has TRBV6-5 and TRBJ2-4; TRBD1 matches 8 bases. The germline V gene encodes CDR1 MNHEY and CDR2 SVGAGI. Losses at the gene ends were 6 bases for V and 3 bases for J; bases not matched to a gene: 4. The CDR3 extends over 14 amino acids. Here the CDR3 reads CASSADRDKNIQYF. The CDR3 bases are TGTGCCAGCAGCGCGGACAGGGACAAAAACATTCAGTACTTC.

The gene calls are TRBV20-1 and TRBJ2-2; maybe TRBD2 (5 bases). Trimming stripped 0 bases from V and 1 base from J, with 6 bases between. The CDR3 spans 14 residues. Germline V gives CDR1 DFQATT, CDR2 SNEGSKA (reference sequence). The CDR3 region is CSARDRGNTGELFF. CDR3 nucleotide sequence: TGCAGTGCTAGAGATCGGGGGAACACCGGGGAGCTGTTTTTT.

The DNA of the CDR3 is TGTGCCAGCAGCTTAGGGGGTTTCAACGAAGCTTTCTTT. Its translation is CASSLGGFNEAFF. This chain links TRBV7-6 with TRBJ1-1; D is undetermined. Between the trimmed V and J ends, which lost 1 base and 8 bases, there was a span of 11 bases. Germline CDR1 and CDR2: SGHVS and FNYEAQ. CDR3 size: 13 residues.

This clonotype was detected a few times. This chain links TRBV23-1 with TRBJ2-5, with D possibly matching TRBD1 (6 bases). TRBV23-1 is designated an ORF whose function remains uncertain. The V end was cut by 2 bases, the J end by 3 bases, with 13 bases between. This CDR3 spans 15 amino acids. DNA for the CDR3: TGCGCCAGCAGTCAAACCGCCCCAGGGGAAGAGACCCAGTACTTC. It encodes CASSQTAPGEETQYF.

This clonotype was observed a few times. The chain links TRBV11-2 to TRBJ2-5; 7 bases fit TRBD1. The closer fit of TRBJ2-7 to the DNA end suggests the J call may be wrong. The germline CDR1 and CDR2 sequences are SGHAT and FQNNGV. The CDR3 runs to 15 residues. The CDR3 spells CASSPRQGSPYEQYF. The CDR3 DNA reads TGTGCCAGCAGCCCCAGACAGGGAAGTCCCTACGAGCAGTACTTC.

As to this clonotype: One junction end does not reproduce the germline sequence, and a read error may be involved. The V call is TRBV10-2, the J call TRBJ2-1; either TRBD1 or TRBD2 may supply D (5 bases each). Germline V gene sequence: CDR1 WSHSY, CDR2 SAAADI. CDR3 length equals 11 residues. CDR3 protein: CASSSGHERFF. Here the CDR3 DNA reads TGCGCCAGCAGCTCGGGGCATGAGCGGTTCTTC.

The rearrangement joins TRBV19 to TRBJ2-4; D is tentatively TRBD1 or TRBD2 (5 bases each). V was cut by 0 bases and J by 11 bases, with 8 bases left in between. CDR1 is LNHDA and CDR2 is SQIVND in the germline V gene (reference sequence). This CDR3 is 12 amino acids long. CDR3 coding DNA: TGTGCCAGTAGTATAGAATGGGGACTTCAGTACTTC. Translated, it gives CASSIEWGLQYF. The full variable domain, with the rest looked up from reference TRBV19 and TRBJ2-4, is DGGITQSPKYLFRKEGQNVTLSCEQNLNHDAMYWYRQDPGQGLRLIYYSQIVNDFQKGDIAEGYSVSREKKESFPLTVTSAQKNPTAFYLCASSIEWGLQYFGAGTRLSVL.

CDR3 sequence (DNA): TGTGCCAGCAGCTTCCAAGGACTAGCGGGGACCCTAGATACGCAGTATTTT. It codes for CASSFQGLAGTLDTQYF. This rearrangement joins TRBV7-2 to TRBJ2-3; 12 bases map to TRBD2. V lost 3 bases to trimming and J lost 5 bases; unmatched junction nucleotides: 9. This CDR3 spans 17 amino acids. The germline V gene encodes CDR1 SGHTA and CDR2 FQGNSA. The variable domain in full, with the rest retrieved from reference TRBV7-2 and TRBJ2-3, is GAGVSQSPSNKVTEKGKDVELRCDPISGHTALYWYRQSLGQGLEFLIYFQGNSAPDKSGLPSDRFSAERTGGSVSTLTIQRTQQEDSAVYLCASSFQGLAGTLDTQYFGPGTRLTVL.

The rearrangement uses TRBV10-3 and TRBJ1-1, with a possible D match to TRBD1 (5 bases). CDR1 is ENHRY, CDR2 SYGVKD, per germline. Trimming pared 7 bases from V and 3 bases from J, leaving 15 bases between. CDR3 length equals 14 residues. The CDR3 protein is CAIKIRAEDTEAFF. In DNA form, the CDR3 reads TGTGCCATCAAAATCAGGGCGGAGGACACTGAAGCTTTCTTT.

V and J are TRBV2 and TRBJ2-4; D unclear. The ends were cut back, 2 bases at V and 2 bases at J, with 10 bases in the middle. The germline V gene encodes CDR1 SNHLY and CDR2 FYNNEI. The CDR3 totals 15 residues. The CDR3 protein is CASSERKRSKNIQYF. CDR3 bases: TGTGCCAGCAGTGAACGGAAAAGGTCCAAAAACATTCAGTACTTC.

The chain couples TRBV20-1 to TRBJ2-5; D is perhaps TRBD1 (5 bases). CDR1 is DFQATT, CDR2 SNEGSKA, per germline (reference sequence). V was clipped by 2 bases and J by 0 bases, with 13 bases between them. The CDR3 runs to 15 residues. The CDR3 nucleotides read TGCAGTGCTAGAAGTGGGGCGCTGTACCAAGAGACCCAGTACTTC. It yields the protein CSARSGALYQETQYF.

This clonotype appeared a few times. The CDR3 loop reads CSVFDGAQHF. CDR3 sequence (DNA): TGCAGCGTTTTCGACGGGGCCCAGCATTTT. The chain carries TRBV29-1 and TRBJ1-5; D is uncertain. V shed 5 bases and J shed 11 bases, with 10 bases lying between them. Germline V gene lookup returns CDR1 SQVTM and CDR2 ANQGSEA. This CDR3 has 10 amino acids.

In DNA, the CDR3 is TGTGCCAGCAGTGGGACCGGATCGGGTTTAACCGGGGAGCTGTTTTTT. Translated, it gives CASSGTGSGLTGELFF. This chain joins TRBV25-1 and TRBJ2-2; D is ambiguous. The germline V gene encodes CDR1 MGHDK and CDR2 SYGVNS. V shed 4 bases and J shed 5 bases, with 17 bases lying between them. The CDR3 totals 16 residues.

The chain recombines TRBV6-5 with TRBJ2-5, with D perhaps TRBD1 or TRBD2 (6 bases each). With 7 bases removed from V and 5 bases from J, the gap between germline ends came to 20 bases. CDR3 length: 15 amino acids. Germline V CDR1 and CDR2: MNHEY, SVGAGI. The CDR3 DNA is TGTGCCAGCACGTTATGGGGGGCGCCGAGGGAGACCCAGTACTTC. As protein: CASTLWGAPRETQYF.

The chain couples TRBV7-8 to TRBJ2-5; D is perhaps TRBD1 (5 bases). The closer fit of TRBJ2-1 to the DNA end suggests the J call may be wrong. In germline, CDR1 is SGHVS, CDR2 FQNEAQ. This CDR3 comprises 15 residues. DNA of the CDR3: TGTGCCAGCAGCTTAAATGGGGCGACCTACAATGAGCAGTTCTTC. It yields the protein CASSLNGATYNEQFF.